This is a list of T cell receptor beta chains from one sample in a study of T-cell memory formation after mild COVID-19. TCRdb fed the 5' RACE reads into MiXCR, producing one record per CDR3 protein. Of more than 100,000 distinct CDR3 sequences listed, roughly 6% are singletons. The sample comprised PBMCs or a T cell subset sorted from them (not recorded which). The receptors were gathered from an adult woman who had mild COVID-19 (a few samples of this study predate the infection). Cell type and time point are not known. CDR3s include the opening cysteine and the closing phenylalanine or tryptophan. The order of the fields is CDR3 length, J gene, V gene, clone size, D gene, CDR3 protein, CDR3 DNA. A D gene is named only where the DNA matches it firmly. Expanded clones are given a class, and other clones once, few, many or no size at all.

length: 14; J: TRBJ2-1; V: TRBV11-3; size: NA; D: NA; CDR3: CASSSQGSDNEQFF; DNA: TGTGCCAGCAGCTCTCAGGGTTCTGACAATGAGCAGTTCTTC
length: 12; J: TRBJ1-1; V: TRBV7-2; size: few; D: NA; CDR3: CASSLVVAEAFF; DNA: TGTGCCAGCAGCTTAGTGGTCGCTGAAGCTTTCTTT
length: 17; J: TRBJ2-1; V: TRBV15; size: many; D: NA; CDR3: CATSRDGTLSSYNEQFF; DNA: TGTGCCACCAGCAGAGATGGGACCCTTAGCTCCTACAATGAGCAGTTCTTC
length: 14; J: TRBJ1-4; V: TRBV5-1; size: few; D: TRBD1; CDR3: CASSPGQGHEKLFF; DNA: TGCGCCAGCAGCCCGGGACAGGGTCATGAAAAACTGTTTTTT
length: 14; J: TRBJ1-2; V: TRBV11-3; size: NA; D: NA; CDR3: CASSLDSQAYGYTF; DNA: TGTGCCAGCAGCTTAGACAGCCAGGCCTATGGCTACACCTTC
length: 16; J: TRBJ2-7; V: TRBV27; size: many; D: NA; CDR3: CASSPWTEIRSYEQYF; DNA: TGTGCCAGCAGTCCCTGGACGGAGATCAGGTCCTACGAGCAGTACTTC
length: 14; J: TRBJ2-7; V: TRBV25-1; size: few; D: NA; CDR3: CASSRPQSSYEQYF; DNA: TGTGCCAGCAGCCGACCTCAGAGCTCCTACGAGCAGTACTTC
length: 14; J: TRBJ1-1; V: TRBV3-1; size: few; D: NA; CDR3: CASSQGNRNTEAFF; DNA: TGTGCCAGCAGCCAAGGTAACAGGAACACTGAAGCTTTCTTT
length: 15; J: TRBJ1-2; V: TRBV7-9; size: few; D: NA; CDR3: CASSLAGPSFYGYTF; DNA: TGTGCCAGCAGCTTAGCAGGCCCCTCCTTTTATGGCTACACCTTC
length: 16; J: TRBJ2-7; V: TRBV15; size: NA; D: NA; CDR3: CATSRDAVTSGYEQYF; DNA: TGTGCCACCAGCAGAGATGCCGTAACCTCAGGGTACGAGCAGTACTTC
length: 15; J: TRBJ2-7; V: TRBV10-3; size: NA; D: NA; CDR3: CAISDPLASGDEQYF; DNA: TGTGCCATCAGTGATCCACTAGCCTCAGGGGACGAGCAGTACTTC
length: 16; J: TRBJ2-5; V: TRBV11-2; size: few; D: TRBD2; CDR3: CASSLGEGGRQETQYF; DNA: TGTGCCAGCAGCTTAGGGGAGGGAGGCAGACAAGAGACCCAGTACTTC
length: 13; J: TRBJ1-1; V: TRBV18; size: NA; D: NA; CDR3: CASSLRVDTEAFF; DNA: TGTGCCAGCTCACTAAGGGTGGACACTGAAGCTTTCTTT
length: 16; J: TRBJ2-3; V: TRBV5-1; size: many; D: NA; CDR3: CASRPRVSGYTDTQYF; DNA: TGCGCCAGCAGGCCGCGAGTAAGCGGCTACACAGATACGCAGTATTTT
length: 16; J: TRBJ2-5; V: TRBV15; size: few; D: TRBD1; CDR3: CATSPGGQGAGETQYF; DNA: TGTGCCACCAGCCCAGGAGGACAGGGGGCAGGGGAGACCCAGTACTTC
length: 16; J: TRBJ1-2; V: TRBV10-3; size: NA; D: TRBD1; CDR3: CAIGWTGVNLSRGYTF; DNA: TGTGCCATCGGTTGGACAGGGGTTAACTTATCGAGGGGCTACACCTTC
length: 15; J: TRBJ1-1; V: TRBV5-1; size: few; D: NA; CDR3: CASSFSGTKNTEAFF; DNA: TGCGCCAGCAGCTTCTCCGGGACAAAGAACACTGAAGCTTTCTTT
length: 15; J: TRBJ2-1; V: TRBV5-5; size: many; D: NA; CDR3: CASSFEGRVYNEQFF; DNA: TGTGCCAGCAGCTTTGAAGGCAGGGTCTACAATGAGCAGTTCTTC
length: 13; J: TRBJ2-7; V: TRBV7-6; size: many; D: TRBD2; CDR3: CASSSSGIYEQYF; DNA: TGTGCCAGCAGCTCTAGCGGGATTTACGAGCAGTACTTC
length: 14; J: TRBJ1-1; V: TRBV20-1; size: many; D: NA; CDR3: CSAGTKKMNTEAFF; DNA: TGCAGTGCTGGGACAAAAAAAATGAACACTGAAGCTTTCTTT
length: 13; J: TRBJ2-1; V: TRBV10-2; size: NA; D: TRBD2; CDR3: CASSSLGGSWQFF; DNA: TGCGCCAGCAGTTCCCTCGGCGGGAGCTGGCAGTTCTTC
length: 15; J: TRBJ1-6; V: TRBV5-1; size: NA; D: NA; CDR3: CASSPDGPPESPLHF; DNA: TGCGCCAGCAGCCCGGACGGGCCTCCTGAATCACCCCTCCACTTT
length: 14; J: TRBJ2-1; V: TRBV5-1; size: few; D: TRBD1; CDR3: CASSQQGPYNEQFF; DNA: TGCGCCAGCAGTCAACAGGGGCCCTACAATGAGCAGTTCTTC
length: 14; J: TRBJ1-5; V: TRBV6-6; size: many; D: NA; CDR3: CASSYGAGNQPQHF; DNA: TGTGCCAGCAGTTACGGGGCAGGGAATCAGCCCCAGCATTTT